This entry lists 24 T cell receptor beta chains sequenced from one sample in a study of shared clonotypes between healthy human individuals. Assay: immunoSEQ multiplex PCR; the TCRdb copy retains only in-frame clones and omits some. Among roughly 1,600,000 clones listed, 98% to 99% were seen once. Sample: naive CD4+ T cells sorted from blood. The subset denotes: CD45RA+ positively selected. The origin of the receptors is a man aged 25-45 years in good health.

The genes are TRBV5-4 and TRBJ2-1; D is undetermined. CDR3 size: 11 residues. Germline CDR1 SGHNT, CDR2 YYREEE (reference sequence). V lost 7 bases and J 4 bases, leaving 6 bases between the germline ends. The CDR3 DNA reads TGTGCCAGCGGGAAGTACAATGAGCAGTTCTTC. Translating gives CASGKYNEQFF.

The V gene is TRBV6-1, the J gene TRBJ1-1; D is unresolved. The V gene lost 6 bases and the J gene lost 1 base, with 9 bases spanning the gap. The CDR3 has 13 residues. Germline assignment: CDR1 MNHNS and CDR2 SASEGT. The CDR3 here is CASRHRENTEAFF. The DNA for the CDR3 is TGTGCCAGCAGGCACCGGGAGAACACTGAAGCTTTCTTT.

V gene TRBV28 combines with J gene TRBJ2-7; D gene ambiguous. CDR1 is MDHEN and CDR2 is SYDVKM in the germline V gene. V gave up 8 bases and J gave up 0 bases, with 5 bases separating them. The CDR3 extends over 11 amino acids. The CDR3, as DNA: TGTGCCAGCGCAGGCTCCTACGAGCAGTACTTC. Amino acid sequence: CASAGSYEQYF.

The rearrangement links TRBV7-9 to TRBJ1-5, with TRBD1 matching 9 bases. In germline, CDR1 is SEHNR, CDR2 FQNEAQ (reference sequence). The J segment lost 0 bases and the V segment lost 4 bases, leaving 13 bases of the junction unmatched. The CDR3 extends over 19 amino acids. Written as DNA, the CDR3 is TGTGCCAGCAGCTCAACCGGGACAGGGATGATAGATAGCAATCAGCCCCAGCATTTT. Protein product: CASSSTGTGMIDSNQPQHF.

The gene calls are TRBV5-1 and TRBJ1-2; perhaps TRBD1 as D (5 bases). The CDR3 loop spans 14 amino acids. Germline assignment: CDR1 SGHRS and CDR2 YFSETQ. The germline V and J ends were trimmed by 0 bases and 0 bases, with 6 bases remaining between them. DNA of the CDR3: TGCGCCAGCAGCTTGGCGACAGCTAACTATGGCTACACCTTC. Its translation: CASSLATANYGYTF.

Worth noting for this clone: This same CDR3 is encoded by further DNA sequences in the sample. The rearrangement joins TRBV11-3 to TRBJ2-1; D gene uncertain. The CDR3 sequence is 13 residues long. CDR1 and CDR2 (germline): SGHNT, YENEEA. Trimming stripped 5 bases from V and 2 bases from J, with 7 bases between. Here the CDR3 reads CASSPGPYNEQFF. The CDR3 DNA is TGTGCCAGCAGCCCCGGGCCCTACAATGAGCAGTTCTTC.

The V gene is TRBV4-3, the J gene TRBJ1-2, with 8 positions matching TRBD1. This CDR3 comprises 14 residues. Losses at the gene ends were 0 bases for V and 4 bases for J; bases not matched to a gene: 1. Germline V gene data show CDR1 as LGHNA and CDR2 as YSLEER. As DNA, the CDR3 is TGCGCCAGCAGCCAAGAGGGACAGGTCTATGGCTACACCTTC. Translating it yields CASSQEGQVYGYTF.

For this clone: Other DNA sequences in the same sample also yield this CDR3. The CDR3 bases are TGCGCCAGCAGCCTGCTTCGCACAGATACGCAGTATTTT. Encoded protein: CASSLLRTDTQYF. The chain joins TRBV10-2 to TRBJ2-3; unclear D gene. CDR3 length: 13 amino acids. The germline CDR1 and CDR2 sequences are WSHSY and SAAADI. The V end was cut by 6 bases, the J end by 1 base, with 8 bases between.

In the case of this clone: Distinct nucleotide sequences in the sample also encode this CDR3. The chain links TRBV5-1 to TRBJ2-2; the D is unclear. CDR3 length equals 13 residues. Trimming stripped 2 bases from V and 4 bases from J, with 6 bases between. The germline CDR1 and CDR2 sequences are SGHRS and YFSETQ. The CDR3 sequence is CASSLGVTGELFF. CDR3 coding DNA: TGCGCCAGCAGCTTAGGAGTCACCGGGGAGCTGTTTTTT.

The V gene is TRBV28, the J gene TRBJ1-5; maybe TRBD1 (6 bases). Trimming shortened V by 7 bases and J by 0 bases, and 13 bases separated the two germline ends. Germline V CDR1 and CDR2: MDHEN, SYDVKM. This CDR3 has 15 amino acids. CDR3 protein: CASNTDSDSNQPQHF. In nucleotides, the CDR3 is TGTGCCAGCAATACGGACAGTGATAGCAATCAGCCCCAGCATTTT.

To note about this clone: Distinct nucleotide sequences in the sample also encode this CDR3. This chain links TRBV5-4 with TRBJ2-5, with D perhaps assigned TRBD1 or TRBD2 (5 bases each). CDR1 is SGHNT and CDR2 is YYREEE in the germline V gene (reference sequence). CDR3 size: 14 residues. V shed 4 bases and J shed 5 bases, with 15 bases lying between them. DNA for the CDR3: TGTGCCAGCAGCCCCCGCCAGGGCGGGGAGACCCAGTACTTC. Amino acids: CASSPRQGGETQYF. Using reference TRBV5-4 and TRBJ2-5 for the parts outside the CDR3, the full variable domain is ETGVTQSPTHLIKTRGQQVTLRCSSQSGHNTVSWYQQALGQGPQFIFQYYREEENGRGNFPPRFSGLQFPNYSSELNVNALELDDSALYLCASSPRQGGETQYFGPGTRLLVL.

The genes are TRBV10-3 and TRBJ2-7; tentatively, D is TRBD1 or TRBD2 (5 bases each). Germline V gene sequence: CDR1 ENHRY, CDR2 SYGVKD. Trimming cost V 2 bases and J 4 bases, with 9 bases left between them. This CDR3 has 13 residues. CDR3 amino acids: CAISEGTSYEQYF. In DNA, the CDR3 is TGTGCCATCAGTGAGGGGACGTCTTACGAGCAGTACTTC.

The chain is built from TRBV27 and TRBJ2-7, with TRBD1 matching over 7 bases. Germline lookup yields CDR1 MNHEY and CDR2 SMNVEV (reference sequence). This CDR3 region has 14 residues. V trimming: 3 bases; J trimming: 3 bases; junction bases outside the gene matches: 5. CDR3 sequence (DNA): TGTGCCAGCAGTTTGGGACAGCCGGGCTACGAGCAGTACTTC. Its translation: CASSLGQPGYEQYF.

The CDR3 nucleotides read TGTGCCAGCAAGGGGCTAGCGGGAGAAAACTCCTACAATGAGCAGTTCTTC. This translates into CASKGLAGENSYNEQFF. This chain uses TRBV27 with TRBJ2-1, with TRBD2 matching 10 bases. V lost 7 bases, J lost 0 bases, and 9 bases stayed unmatched. This CDR3 spans 17 amino acids. The V gene's germline CDR1 is MNHEY and CDR2 SMNVEV (reference sequence).

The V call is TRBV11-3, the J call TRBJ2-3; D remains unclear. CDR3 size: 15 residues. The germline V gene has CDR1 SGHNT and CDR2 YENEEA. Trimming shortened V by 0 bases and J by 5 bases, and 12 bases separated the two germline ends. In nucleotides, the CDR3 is TGTGCCAGCAGCTTAGACTCCGGCCCGGGAGATACGCAGTATTTT. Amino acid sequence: CASSLDSGPGDTQYF.

CDR3 sequence (DNA): TGCAGCGTCGTGACAGGGACACCCTACGAGCAGTACTTC. Its protein is CSVVTGTPYEQYF. The chain recombines TRBV29-1 with TRBJ2-7; 7 bases map to TRBD1. Germline CDR1 is SQVTM and CDR2 is ANQGSEA. Trimming removed 6 bases from V and 2 bases from J; junction bases left unmatched: 7. There are 13 residues in the CDR3.

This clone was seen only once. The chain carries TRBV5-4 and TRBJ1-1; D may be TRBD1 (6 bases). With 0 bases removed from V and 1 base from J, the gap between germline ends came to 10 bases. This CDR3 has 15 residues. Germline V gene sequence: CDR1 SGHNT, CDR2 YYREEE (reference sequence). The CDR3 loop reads CASSLVPDRNTEAFF. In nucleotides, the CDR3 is TGTGCCAGCAGCTTGGTCCCGGACAGGAACACTGAAGCTTTCTTT.

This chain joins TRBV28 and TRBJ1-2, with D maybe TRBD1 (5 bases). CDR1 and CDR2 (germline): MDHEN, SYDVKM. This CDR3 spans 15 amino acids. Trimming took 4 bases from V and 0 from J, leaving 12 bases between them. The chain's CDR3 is CASSSLSGPNYGYTF. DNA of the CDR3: TGTGCCAGCAGTTCCCTTTCGGGACCTAACTATGGCTACACCTTC.

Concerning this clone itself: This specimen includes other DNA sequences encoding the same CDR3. CDR3 nucleotide sequence: TGTGCCAGCAGTTTATCCGGGGAGCTGTTTTTT. Translated: CASSLSGELFF. The rearrangement uses TRBV27 and TRBJ2-2; D remains ambiguous. This CDR3 is 11 amino acids long. Germline V gene sequence: CDR1 MNHEY, CDR2 SMNVEV (reference sequence). Trimming took off 0 bases at V and 7 bases at J, with 0 bases between the two ends.

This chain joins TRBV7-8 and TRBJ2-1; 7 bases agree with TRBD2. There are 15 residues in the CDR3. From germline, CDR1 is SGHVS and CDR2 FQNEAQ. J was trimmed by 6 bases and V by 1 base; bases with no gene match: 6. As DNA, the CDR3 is TGTGCCAGCAGCTTAGTGCTAGCGGTGCTCAATGAGCAGTTCTTC. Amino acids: CASSLVLAVLNEQFF. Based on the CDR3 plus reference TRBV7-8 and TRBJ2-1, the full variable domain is GAGVSQSPRYKVAKRGQDVALRCDPISGHVSLFWYQQALGQGPEFLTYFQNEAQLDKSGLPSDRFFAERPEGSVSTLKIQRTQQEDSAVYLCASSLVLAVLNEQFFGPGTRLTVL.

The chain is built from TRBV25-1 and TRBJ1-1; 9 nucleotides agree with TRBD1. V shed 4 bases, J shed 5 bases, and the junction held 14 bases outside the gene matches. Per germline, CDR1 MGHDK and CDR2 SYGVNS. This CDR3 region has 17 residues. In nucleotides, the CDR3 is TGTGCCAGCAGTGTTAACCTGCCCGGGACAGGGTTGACTGAAGCTTTCTTT. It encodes CASSVNLPGTGLTEAFF. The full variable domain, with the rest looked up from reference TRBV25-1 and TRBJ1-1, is EADIYQTPRYLVIGTGKKITLECSQTMGHDKMYWYQQDPGMELHLIHYSYGVNSTEKGDLSSESTVSRIRTEHFPLTLESARPSHTSQYLCASSVNLPGTGLTEAFFGQGTRLTVV.

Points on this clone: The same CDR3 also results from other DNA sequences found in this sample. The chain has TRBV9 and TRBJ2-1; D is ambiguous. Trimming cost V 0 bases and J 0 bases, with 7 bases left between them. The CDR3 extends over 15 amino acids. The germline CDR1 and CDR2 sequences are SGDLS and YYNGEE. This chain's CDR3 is CASSVGASSYNEQFF. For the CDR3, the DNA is TGTGCCAGCAGCGTAGGGGCGAGCTCCTACAATGAGCAGTTCTTC.

CDR3 residues: CASSSSIGTEAFF. The CDR3 DNA sequence: TGTGCCAGCAGCTCCTCCATCGGGACTGAAGCTTTCTTT. The chain is built from TRBV27 and TRBJ1-1; no clear D gene. The CDR3 runs to 13 residues. The V gene lost 6 bases and the J gene lost 5 bases, with 13 bases spanning the gap. Germline V lookup: CDR1 MNHEY, CDR2 SMNVEV (reference sequence).

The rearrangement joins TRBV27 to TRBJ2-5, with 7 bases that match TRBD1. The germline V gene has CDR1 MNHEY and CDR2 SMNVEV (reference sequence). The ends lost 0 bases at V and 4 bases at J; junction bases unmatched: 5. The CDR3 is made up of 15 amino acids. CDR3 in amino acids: CASSLSSGGLETQYF. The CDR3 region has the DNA TGTGCCAGCAGTTTATCGTCAGGGGGTTTAGAGACCCAGTACTTC.